This TCR beta chain came from a study of spatial heterogeneity in lung cancer. Time point given: sample taken at primary tumor resection. In each case, whole RNA from tumor, nontumor lung or frozen PBMC was sequenced unsorted. This clonotype appeared a single time. CDR1 is LNHDA, CDR2 SQIVND, per germline (reference sequence). Trimming cost V 3 bases and J 6 bases; bases outside gene matches: 10. This CDR3 comprises 16 residues. Each CDR3 protein gets one entry after TCRdb re-called the 5' RACE reads with MiXCR. The sample holds tens of thousands of distinct CDR3 sequences, roughly 12% seen once. This sequence was found in a male donor with early-stage non-small cell lung cancer. The source was PBMCs, collected at surgery. The chain couples TRBV19 to TRBJ2-1; 8 bases map to TRBD2. The CDR3, as DNA: TGTGCCAGTAGTATCGGGCCAGCGGGAGCAGGCAATGAGCAGTTCTTC. Its protein product is CASSIGPAGAGNEQFF.